This T cell receptor (beta chain) was identified in a study of T cell repertoires in cytomegalovirus infection. The overall study: Recently identified HLA-C-restricted CMV epitopes were used, and well-studied HLA-B-restricted CMV epitopes were used as well. TCR beta signatures that were public indicated CMV infection and matching HLA type. Whole-study results and caveats: CMV-specific TCR beta clonotypes restricted by HLA-C were the ones dominating the ex vivo response.

V lost 2 bases and J lost 8; bases outside the gene matches: 5. Germline lookup yields CDR1 LNHDA and CDR2 SQIVND (reference sequence). The CDR3 runs to 14 residues. With respect to this clonotype: Its antigen remains unidentified.

TCRdb reprocessed the reads with MiXCR, giving one entry per CDR3 protein. The table lists roughly 920,000 distinct CDR3 sequences, about a third of them singletons. This receptor was identified in a human donor in good health (CMV status not recorded). Some clones in this sample may be carry-over from other donors' samples. This chain connects TRBV19 to TRBJ1-4; 7 nucleotides align to TRBD1. The sequencing here drew on cultured CD8+ T cells from PBMCs, taken from culture after CMV antigen stimulation. The chain's CDR3 is CASSILPDREKLFF. The CDR3 DNA sequence: TGTGCCAGTAGTATATTGCCGGACAGGGAAAAACTGTTTTTT.